This TCR beta chain emerged from a study of blood T cell repertoires in COVID-19. The wider study: Spain, Italy and the United States supplied samples that represented acute and convalescent COVID-19. Sources were T cells, B-cell-depleted T cells, or PBMCs; the material itself was cDNA or gDNA.

In the original workflow: It was from reference gene primer amplification that nucleated cell counts were estimated. The table came from immunoSEQ multiplex PCR; TCRdb's copy has only in-frame clones and leaves some out. The D gene and trimming were derived from the DNA, and the V and J assignments and clone size from that table. Of approximately 300,000 clones in the sample, approximately 90% were seen once. This CDR3 contains 14 residues. Germline V gene sequence: CDR1 SGHNT, CDR2 YYREEE (reference sequence). With V trimmed by 3 bases and J by 1 base, 1 base remained unmatched. The chain is built from TRBV5-4 and TRBJ2-3; 8 nucleotides align to TRBD2. This TCR derives from a man aged 35-49 years with acute or convalescent COVID-19. Source material: peripheral blood. As DNA, the CDR3 is TGTGCCAGCAGCTCAGCGGGGGGCACAGATACGCAGTATTTT. Amino acids: CASSSAGGTDTQYF.